These T cell receptor beta chains were read from a single sample in a study of cytomegalovirus exposure and HLA in healthy donors. Sequenced by immunoSEQ multiplex PCR; TCRdb stores in-frame clones only, minus some. The sample has 120,000 or so clones; more than 60% are singletons. The sample consisted of PBMCs. These receptor sequences come from a man aged 25 to 40 in good health and CMV-seropositive. Both conserved end residues are part of each CDR3. D genes are given only for firm matches. Some rows mark clone size as missing; the rest say once, few, many or name a class of expanded clone.

size	V	D	J	CDR3	DNA
few	TRBV19	TRBD2	TRBJ2-7	CASSRNQAGESEQYF	TGTGCCAGTAGCCGTAATCAAGCGGGGGAGTCCGAGCAGTACTTC
.	TRBV29-1	TRBD1	TRBJ1-1	CSVQQGFMNTEAFF	TGCAGCGTACAACAGGGGTTTATGAACACTGAAGCTTTCTTT
.	TRBV2	TRBD2	TRBJ2-5	CASSLRGGRGETQYF	TGTGCCAGCAGCCTTCGGGGGGGCCGTGGTGAGACCCAGTACTTC
.	TRBV9	TRBD2	TRBJ2-2	CASSVGTSAGGVGELFF	TGTGCCAGCAGCGTAGGAACGTCGGCGGGGGGAGTCGGGGAGCTGTTTTTT
few	TRBV7-2	.	TRBJ2-2	CASSYGIVNTGELFF	TGTGCCAGCAGCTACGGGATCGTGAACACCGGGGAGCTGTTTTTT
.	TRBV25-1	TRBD1	TRBJ2-7	CASSEGQGFAYEQYF	TGTGCCAGCAGTGAGGGACAGGGATTCGCCTACGAGCAGTACTTC
.	TRBV18	.	TRBJ2-2	CASSPIAGNTGELFF	TGTGCCAGCTCACCAATCGCGGGGAACACCGGGGAGCTGTTTTTT
.	TRBV6-6	.	TRBJ2-2	CASSSQYVTGELFF	TGTGCCAGCAGTTCTCAGTATGTCACCGGGGAGCTGTTTTTT
.	TRBV12-5	.	TRBJ2-3	CASGLPRQSSSTDTQYF	TGTGCTAGTGGTTTACCGCGACAGAGCTCTAGCACAGATACGCAGTATTTT
.	TRBV28	TRBD1	TRBJ1-6	CASIIRDSVENSPLHF	TGTGCCAGCATCATCCGGGACAGCGTTGAGAATTCACCCCTCCACTTT
.	TRBV4-2	.	TRBJ1-1	CASSQDQGTEAFF	TGTGCCAGCAGCCAAGATCAGGGCACTGAAGCTTTCTTT
.	TRBV11-2	.	TRBJ2-1	CASSLGQASYNEQFF	TGTGCCAGCAGCTTAGGGCAGGCATCCTACAATGAGCAGTTCTTC
.	TRBV7-3	TRBD2	TRBJ2-5	CASSTEPSGQETQYF	TGTGCCAGCAGCACCGAGCCTAGCGGGCAAGAGACCCAGTACTTC
.	TRBV11-2	TRBD1	TRBJ1-4	CASSIDRGLNEKLFF	TGTGCCAGCAGCATCGACAGGGGGCTTAATGAAAAACTGTTTTTT
.	TRBV19	.	TRBJ2-5	CASSMNRLEETQYF	TGTGCCAGTAGTATGAACAGGTTGGAAGAGACCCAGTACTTC
few	TRBV5-5	.	TRBJ1-2	CASSLGGPGYTF	TGTGCCAGCAGCTTGGGGGGGCCCGGCTACACCTTC
.	TRBV28	TRBD1	TRBJ2-5	CASSYRGLETQYF	TGTGCCAGCAGTTACAGGGGCCTAGAGACCCAGTACTTC
few	TRBV7-9	TRBD1	TRBJ2-2	CASRRTGEGGELFF	TGTGCCAGCAGACGGACAGGGGAAGGCGGGGAGCTGTTTTTT
.	TRBV6-5	.	TRBJ1-4	CASSLEATAGEKLFF	TGCGCCAGCAGTCTGGAGGCCACGGCGGGTGAAAAACTGTTTTTT
.	TRBV19	TRBD1	TRBJ1-2	CASSSGQGLGYTF	TGTGCCAGTAGTTCGGGACAGGGGTTAGGCTACACCTTC
.	TRBV12-5	.	TRBJ1-1	CASYGGGENTEAFF	TGTGCTAGTTACGGAGGAGGGGAGAACACTGAAGCTTTCTTT
few	TRBV6-1	TRBD1	TRBJ1-6	CASSDPGGTGSSPLHF	TGTGCCAGCAGTGACCCCGGTGGGACAGGGTCTTCACCCCTCCACTTT
.	TRBV7-9	TRBD1	TRBJ2-7	CASSSPGQVRLYF	TGTGCCAGCAGCTCACCGGGACAGGTTAGGCTGTACTTC
.	TRBV2	TRBD1	TRBJ2-4	CASSLQGAGAKNIQYF	TGTGCCAGCAGTTTACAGGGGGCTGGGGCCAAAAACATTCAGTACTTC
.	TRBV6-6	.	TRBJ1-5	CASSQSGGGVEPQHF	TGTGCCAGCAGCCAGAGTGGGGGGGGCGTGGAGCCCCAGCATTTT
.	TRBV7-2	TRBD1	TRBJ2-5	CASSITGTDQETQYF	TGTGCCAGCAGCATAACCGGGACAGACCAAGAGACCCAGTACTTC
.	TRBV5-4	.	TRBJ1-1	CASSLYREGTEAFF	TGTGCCAGCAGCTTGTATAGGGAGGGCACTGAAGCTTTCTTT
.	TRBV2	.	TRBJ2-5	CASSGEQETQYF	TGTGCCAGCAGTGGTGAGCAAGAGACCCAGTACTTC
.	TRBV25-1	.	TRBJ1-5	CASSEGSHQPQHF	TGTGCCAGCAGTGAGGGCAGCCATCAGCCCCAGCATTTT
.	TRBV9	.	TRBJ1-2	CASSAEIGGNYGYTF	TGTGCCAGCAGCGCGGAGATCGGGGGGAACTATGGCTACACCTTC
.	TRBV18	TRBD1	TRBJ2-7	CASSQKPGQGSSYEQYF	TGTGCCAGCTCACAGAAACCGGGACAGGGGAGCTCCTACGAGCAGTACTTC
once	TRBV25-1	.	TRBJ1-2	CARDIRGNYGYTF	TGTGCCAGGGATATCCGAGGTAACTATGGCTACACCTTC
.	TRBV5-5	TRBD1	TRBJ1-3	CASSVDRAGNTIYF	TGTGCCAGCAGCGTCGACAGGGCTGGAAACACCATATATTTT
.	TRBV7-2	.	TRBJ2-7	CASSLRVLAPYEQYF	TGTGCCAGCAGCTTACGGGTCCTTGCACCCTACGAGCAGTACTTC
.	TRBV5-4	.	TRBJ1-1	CASGEDRLNTEAFF	TGTGCCAGCGGGGAGGATAGATTGAACACTGAAGCTTTCTTT
once	TRBV30	.	TRBJ2-3	CGADSFATQYF	TGTGGGGCAGATTCCTTTGCTACGCAGTATTTT
.	TRBV30	.	TRBJ1-6	CAWSTAFNSPLHF	TGTGCCTGGAGTACAGCTTTTAATTCACCCCTCCACTTT
.	TRBV18	.	TRBJ2-2	CASSPVLTVASGELFF	TGTGCCAGCTCACCAGTTCTCACCGTAGCCTCCGGGGAGCTGTTTTTT
.	TRBV7-9	TRBD1	TRBJ2-1	CASSSTGANEQFF	TGTGCCAGCAGTAGCACAGGGGCGAATGAGCAGTTCTTC
.	TRBV9	.	TRBJ1-1	CASSWQMNTEAFF	TGTGCCAGCAGTTGGCAGATGAACACTGAAGCTTTCTTT
few	TRBV7-9	.	TRBJ1-3	CASSPQIPSGNTIYF	TGTGCCAGCAGCCCCCAAATCCCCTCTGGAAACACCATATATTTT
.	TRBV11-2	.	TRBJ1-1	CASRSQGGTEAFF	TGTGCCAGCAGGTCACAGGGCGGCACTGAAGCTTTCTTT
.	TRBV7-9	TRBD1	TRBJ2-1	CASSLGGDRGNEQFF	TGTGCCAGCAGCTTGGGGGGGGACAGGGGAAATGAGCAGTTCTTC
.	TRBV7-8	TRBD1	TRBJ1-5	CASSRGQVSNQPQHF	TGTGCCAGCAGCAGGGGACAGGTTAGCAATCAGCCCCAGCATTTT
.	TRBV23-1	.	TRBJ2-7	CASSQIHRSSYEQYF	TGCGCCAGCAGTCAAATACACAGGAGCTCCTACGAGCAGTACTTC
.	TRBV5-1	TRBD1	TRBJ1-2	CASSLGTGNGYTF	TGCGCCAGCAGCTTGGGGACAGGGAATGGCTACACCTTC
.	TRBV30	TRBD1	TRBJ1-6	CAWTGQGDSPLHF	TGTGCCTGGACCGGACAGGGTGATTCACCCCTCCACTTT
.	TRBV7-6	TRBD2	TRBJ2-7	CASSLRGGSYEQYF	TGTGCCAGCAGCCTCCGGGGGGGGAGCTACGAGCAGTACTTC
few	TRBV6-1	TRBD1	TRBJ1-3	CASSGGFWTGRRSGNTIYF	TGTGCCAGCAGTGGGGGATTTTGGACAGGGCGACGCTCTGGAAACACCATATATTTT
.	TRBV7-2	TRBD2	TRBJ2-7	CASSSLPIIAGGPTYEQYF	TGTGCCAGCAGCTCTCTCCCCATCATAGCGGGGGGCCCCACCTACGAGCAGTACTTC
.	TRBV30	TRBD1	TRBJ2-1	CAWSDLPGQSYEQFF	TGTGCCTGGAGTGATCTCCCGGGACAGTCCTATGAGCAGTTCTTC
.	TRBV7-9	.	TRBJ1-5	CASSKITGDQPQHF	TGTGCCAGCAGCAAGATTACGGGGGATCAGCCCCAGCATTTT
.	TRBV7-2	TRBD1	TRBJ2-5	CASSLSGTGLGETQYF	TGTGCCAGCAGCTTGTCCGGGACAGGGTTAGGAGAGACCCAGTACTTC
.	TRBV5-6	TRBD1	TRBJ2-2	CASSLGQGSGLLKLFF	TGTGCCAGCAGCTTAGGACAGGGAAGCGGGTTGTTGAAGCTGTTTTTT
few	TRBV6-6	TRBD1	TRBJ2-7	CASSYLTGQASEQYF	TGTGCCAGCAGTTACTTAACTGGACAGGCTTCCGAGCAGTACTTC
.	TRBV7-2	.	TRBJ2-1	CASSFDRRNEQFF	TGTGCCAGCAGCTTCGACAGGAGAAATGAGCAGTTCTTC
.	TRBV18	TRBD2	TRBJ2-7	CASSPSAGGGSYEQYF	TGTGCCAGCTCACCATCAGCGGGGGGCGGATCCTACGAGCAGTACTTC